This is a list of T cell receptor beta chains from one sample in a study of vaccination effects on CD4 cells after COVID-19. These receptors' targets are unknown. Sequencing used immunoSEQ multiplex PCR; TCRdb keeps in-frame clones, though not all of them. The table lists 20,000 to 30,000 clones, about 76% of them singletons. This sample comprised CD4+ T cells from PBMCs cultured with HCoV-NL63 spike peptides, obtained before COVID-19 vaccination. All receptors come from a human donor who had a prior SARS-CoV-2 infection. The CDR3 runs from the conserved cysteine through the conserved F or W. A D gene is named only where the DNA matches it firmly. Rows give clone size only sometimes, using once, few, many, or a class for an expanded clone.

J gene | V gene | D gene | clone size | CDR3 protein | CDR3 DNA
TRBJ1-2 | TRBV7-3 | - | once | CASSLQAGAGCTF | TGTGCCAGCAGCTTACAGGCAGGGGCTGGTTGCACCTTC
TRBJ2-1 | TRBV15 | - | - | CATSSKRGADNEQFF | TGTGCCACCAGCAGTAAAAGGGGGGCCGACAATGAGCAGTTCTTC
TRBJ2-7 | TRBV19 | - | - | CASAPRAASYEQYF | TGTGCCAGTGCGCCCAGGGCCGCCTCCTACGAGCAGTACTTC
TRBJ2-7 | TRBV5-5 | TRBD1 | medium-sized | CASSPRPGTGDHEQYF | TGTGCCAGCAGCCCTCGCCCCGGGACAGGGGATCACGAGCAGTACTTC
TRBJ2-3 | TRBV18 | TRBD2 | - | CASSSDRLAGEDTQYF | TGTGCCAGCTCCTCTGACCGACTAGCGGGAGAAGATACGCAGTATTTT
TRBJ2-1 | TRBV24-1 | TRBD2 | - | CATSDRTSGSEQFF | TGTGCCACCAGTGACCGGACAAGCGGGAGTGAGCAGTTCTTC
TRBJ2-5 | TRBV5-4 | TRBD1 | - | CASSSGQAETQYF | TGTGCCAGCAGCTCGGGACAGGCGGAGACCCAGTACTTC
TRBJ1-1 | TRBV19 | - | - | CASRLAGYGTEAFF | TGTGCCAGTAGATTGGCTGGGTACGGCACTGAAGCTTTCTTT
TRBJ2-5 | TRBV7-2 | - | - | CASTLRRLGVGETQYF | TGTGCCAGCACTCTAAGGCGGCTCGGGGTCGGAGAGACCCAGTACTTC
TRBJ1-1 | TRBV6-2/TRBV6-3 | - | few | CASSYRDGPRNTEAFF | TGTGCCAGCAGTTACAGGGATGGCCCCAGGAACACTGAAGCTTTCTTT
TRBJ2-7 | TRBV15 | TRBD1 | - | CATSTRDSSYEQYF | TGTGCCACCAGCACCCGGGACAGCTCCTACGAGCAGTACTTC
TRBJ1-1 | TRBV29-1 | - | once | CSVELTVNTEAFF | TGCAGCGTTGAGCTCACGGTGAACACTGAAGCTTTCTTT
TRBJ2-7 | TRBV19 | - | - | CASSIDIRSGKSYEQYF | TGTGCCAGTAGTATAGATATACGATCAGGGAAAAGCTACGAGCAGTACTTC
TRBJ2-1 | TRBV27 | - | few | CASEDMGYNEQFF | TGTGCCAGCGAGGACATGGGCTACAATGAGCAGTTCTTC
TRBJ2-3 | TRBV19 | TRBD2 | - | CASSIGGPRRAGGTQYF | TGTGCCAGTAGTATCGGAGGCCCCCGCAGGGCGGGAGGTACGCAGTATTTT
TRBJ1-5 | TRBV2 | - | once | CASSGGGGNQPQHF | TGTGCCAGCAGTGGAGGAGGGGGCAATCAGCCCCAGCATTTT
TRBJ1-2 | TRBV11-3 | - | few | CASRRTPSVGYTF | TGTGCCAGCAGACGGACACCGAGCGTCGGCTACACCTTC
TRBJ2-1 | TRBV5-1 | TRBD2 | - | CASSLMGGKQFF | TGCGCCAGCAGCTTGATGGGAGGGAAGCAGTTCTTC
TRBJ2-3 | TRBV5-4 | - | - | CASRDRGPDTQYF | TGTGCCAGCAGAGATCGAGGTCCAGATACGCAGTATTTT
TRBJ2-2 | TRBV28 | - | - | CASSFAGANTGELFF | TGTGCCAGCAGTTTTGCAGGGGCGAACACCGGGGAGCTGTTTTTT
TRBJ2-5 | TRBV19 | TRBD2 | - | CASSPPWGSGRTETQYF | TGTGCCAGTAGTCCCCCGTGGGGTAGCGGGAGAACAGAGACCCAGTACTTC
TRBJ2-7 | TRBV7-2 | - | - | CASSQRQTLTYEQYF | TGTGCCAGCAGCCAAAGACAGACCCTAACCTACGAGCAGTACTTC
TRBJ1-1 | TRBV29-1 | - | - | CSVETPGMGTEAFF | TGCAGCGTTGAAACCCCCGGGATGGGCACTGAAGCTTTCTTT
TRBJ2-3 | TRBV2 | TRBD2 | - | CASSVFGTSGGGYF | TGTGCCAGCAGTGTGTTCGGGACTAGCGGGGGGGGGTATTTT
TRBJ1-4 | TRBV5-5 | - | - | CASSLEGHKTEKLFF | TGTGCCAGCAGCTTAGAGGGACACAAGACAGAAAAACTGTTTTTT
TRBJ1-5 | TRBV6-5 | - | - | CASSYSGNSNQPQHF | TGTGCCAGCAGTTATTCGGGAAATAGCAATCAGCCCCAGCATTTT
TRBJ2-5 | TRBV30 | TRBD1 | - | CAWSTDRGLVETQYF | TGTGCCTGGAGTACCGACAGGGGGCTCGTTGAGACCCAGTACTTC
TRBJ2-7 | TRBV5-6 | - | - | CASSGGRALPGSPYEQYF | TGTGCCAGCAGCGGCGGACGGGCCCTCCCGGGAAGCCCCTACGAGCAGTACTTC
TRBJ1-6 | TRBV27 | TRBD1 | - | CASSPWGTDSHSYNSPLHF | TGTGCCAGCAGCCCATGGGGGACAGACTCCCACTCCTATAATTCACCCCTCCACTTT
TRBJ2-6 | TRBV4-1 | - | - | CASSQDIRPGANVLTF | TGCGCCAGCAGCCAAGATATCCGGCCAGGGGCCAACGTCCTGACTTTC
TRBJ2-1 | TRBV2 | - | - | CASSETPGENEQFF | TGTGCCAGCAGCGAGACTCCAGGGGAGAATGAGCAGTTCTTC
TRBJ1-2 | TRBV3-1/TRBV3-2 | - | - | CASSPLGGEYGYTF | TGTGCCAGCAGCCCATTAGGGGGGGAGTATGGCTACACCTTC
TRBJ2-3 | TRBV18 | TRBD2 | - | CASSPPGLAYPDTQYF | TGTGCCAGCTCACCACCGGGACTAGCGTATCCAGATACGCAGTATTTT
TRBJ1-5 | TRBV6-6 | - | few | CASSYSAQIGNQPQHF | TGTGCCAGCAGTTACTCGGCCCAGATCGGTAATCAGCCCCAGCATTTT
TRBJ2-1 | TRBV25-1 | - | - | CASSEPGEINEQFF | TGTGCCAGCAGTGAGCCCGGGGAGATCAATGAGCAGTTCTTC
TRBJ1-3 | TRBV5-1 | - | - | CASSLEGSGNTIYF | TGCGCCAGCAGCTTGGAAGGGTCCGGAAACACCATATATTTT
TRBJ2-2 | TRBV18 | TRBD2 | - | CASSPASGSTGELFF | TGTGCCAGCTCACCCGCTAGCGGGAGCACCGGGGAGCTGTTTTTT
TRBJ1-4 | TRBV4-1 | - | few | CASSLGGVGFKLFF | TGCGCCAGCAGCCTGGGCGGGGTGGGGTTCAAACTGTTTTTT
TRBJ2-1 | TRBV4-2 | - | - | CASSQDDFSYNEQFF | TGTGCCAGCAGCCAAGACGACTTCTCCTACAATGAGCAGTTCTTC
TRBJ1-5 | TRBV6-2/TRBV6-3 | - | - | CASSYTSWNQPQHF | TGTGCCAGCAGTTACACCTCTTGGAATCAGCCCCAGCATTTT
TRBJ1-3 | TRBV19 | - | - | CASSIAGFTGNTIYF | TGTGCCAGTAGTATAGCCGGATTCACTGGAAACACCATATATTTT
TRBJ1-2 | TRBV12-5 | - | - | CASGFRRGIGYGYTF | TGTGCTAGTGGTTTCCGTCGGGGAATCGGCTATGGCTACACCTTC
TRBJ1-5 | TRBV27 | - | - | CASSFISGSNQPQHF | TGTGCCAGCAGTTTCATTTCAGGGAGCAATCAGCCCCAGCATTTT
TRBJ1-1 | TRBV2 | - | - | CASSLDWGSTEAFF | TGTGCCAGCAGTCTAGACTGGGGTAGCACTGAAGCTTTCTTT